What follows describes a single TCR beta chain. Its antigen remains unknown. The entry originates in a study of OX40 agonist ivuxolimab in advanced cancers. Study-level background: Patients received ivuxolimab, an agonistic anti-OX40 (CD134) antibody. Therapy given before enrollment (anti-PD-1, anti-PD-L1 or anti-CTLA-4) was allowed, and roughly 41% had some.

CDR3 length equals 13 residues. Germline values: CDR1 SQVTM, CDR2 ANQGSEA. Between the trimmed V and J ends, which lost 1 base and 5 bases, there was a span of 11 bases. Study-level findings and limits: CD8+ T cells averaged more expanded clones than CD4+.

Blood draws occurred at baseline, cycle 4 day 1, and cycle 7 day 1. Assay: immunoSEQ multiplex PCR; the TCRdb copy retains only in-frame clones and omits some. Of some 60,000 clones listed, approximately 78% are singletons. The chain carries TRBV29-1 and TRBJ1-1; D might be TRBD1 (6 bases). This clonotype was sampled from an adult with an advanced solid tumor such as melanoma, head and neck, liver or kidney cancer. The specimen comprised CD4+ or CD8+ T cells sorted from blood, sampled in a trial of the OX40 agonist ivuxolimab. Here the CDR3 reads CSVEVGGGTEAFF. In nucleotides, the CDR3 is TGCAGCGTTGAAGTAGGGGGGGGTACTGAAGCTTTCTTT.